This is a list of T cell receptor beta chains from one sample in a study of cytomegalovirus exposure and HLA in healthy donors. Assay: immunoSEQ multiplex PCR; the TCRdb copy retains only in-frame clones and omits some. The sample includes approximately 200,000 clones, 75% to 80% of them seen just once. The material sequenced was PBMCs. The receptors shown here come from a young woman in good health and CMV-seropositive. CDR3s include the opening cysteine and the closing phenylalanine or tryptophan. Each record gives: D gene, V gene, J gene, clone size, CDR3 protein, CDR3 DNA. The D gene is left open where the match is weak. Clone size, where shown, is once, few, many, or a class for clones that have expanded.

-	TRBV11-3	TRBJ1-1	-	CASSFGGTEAFF	TGTGCCAGCAGCTTCGGGGGCACTGAAGCTTTCTTT
-	TRBV15	TRBJ1-1	-	CATSEEDTGNTEAFF	TGTGCCACCAGCGAAGAGGACACCGGGAACACTGAAGCTTTCTTT
-	TRBV6-5	TRBJ1-1	-	CASQGRTGTEAFF	TGTGCCAGCCAAGGGAGAACGGGGACAGAAGCTTTCTTT
-	TRBV15	TRBJ2-7	few	CATSVTGSGEQYF	TGTGCCACCAGCGTAACAGGGTCGGGGGAGCAGTACTTC
TRBD2	TRBV7-3	TRBJ2-3	-	CASSFSGGASDTQYF	TGTGCCAGCAGCTTCTCCGGGGGGGCGTCAGATACGCAGTATTTT
TRBD1	TRBV7-9	TRBJ1-2	-	CASSSTGGRGYTF	TGTGCCAGCAGCTCCACAGGGGGCCGAGGCTACACCTTC
TRBD1	TRBV7-9	TRBJ2-7	-	CASSAQGVYEQYF	TGTGCCAGCAGCGCACAGGGGGTTTACGAGCAGTACTTC
TRBD2	TRBV7-9	TRBJ2-3	-	CASSLGAGATLFTDTQYF	TGTGCCAGCAGCCTAGGAGCGGGGGCGACCCTATTCACAGATACGCAGTATTTT
TRBD2	TRBV13	TRBJ2-1	-	CASSPRAGRNNEQFF	TGTGCCAGCAGCCCCCGAGCGGGAAGGAACAATGAGCAGTTCTTC
TRBD1	TRBV9	TRBJ1-4	-	CASSPRNRGSNEKLFF	TGTGCCAGCAGCCCCCGCAACAGGGGAAGTAACGAAAAACTGTTTTTT
TRBD2	TRBV6-5	TRBJ2-1	-	CASSYSKGLVAEQFF	TGTGCCAGCAGTTACTCGAAAGGACTAGTCGCCGAGCAGTTCTTC
-	TRBV2	TRBJ2-2	-	CASIDDQGKGGELFF	TGTGCCAGCATCGATGACCAGGGTAAAGGCGGGGAGCTGTTTTTT
-	TRBV6-1	TRBJ2-7	-	CASSEVAGAYEQYF	TGTGCCAGCAGTGAAGTCGCAGGGGCCTACGAGCAGTACTTC
-	TRBV28	TRBJ1-1	-	CASSLFQVGLNTEAFF	TGTGCCAGCAGTTTATTTCAGGTCGGCCTGAACACTGAAGCTTTCTTT
-	TRBV7-6	TRBJ2-7	-	CASSPRRGTEQYF	TGTGCCAGCAGCCCTAGGCGGGGTACCGAGCAGTACTTC
-	TRBV15	TRBJ2-2	-	CATELTVNTGELFF	TGTGCCACCGAATTGACTGTGAACACCGGGGAGCTGTTTTTT
-	TRBV7-3	TRBJ2-1	-	CASSLGFGSNEQFF	TGTGCCAGCAGCCTAGGTTTCGGGAGCAATGAGCAGTTCTTC
-	TRBV18	TRBJ1-4	few	CASSPGVAGEKLFF	TGTGCCAGCTCACCCGGGGTCGCAGGTGAAAAACTGTTTTTT
-	TRBV19	TRBJ2-7	-	CASSISRSYEQYF	TGTGCCAGTAGTATTTCCAGGTCCTACGAGCAGTACTTC
TRBD1	TRBV6-4	TRBJ1-1	-	CASSDGTAGRNTEAFF	TGTGCCAGCAGTGACGGGACAGCCGGGAGGAACACTGAAGCTTTCTTT
TRBD2	TRBV9	TRBJ2-1	-	CASSVSAGTQFF	TGTGCCAGCAGCGTATCAGCGGGAACGCAGTTCTTC
TRBD2	TRBV4-1	TRBJ2-3	-	CASSQDRASGRADTQYF	TGCGCCAGCAGCCAAGATCGCGCTAGCGGGAGGGCGGATACGCAGTATTTT
-	TRBV28	TRBJ1-5	-	CASSSMTVTREPQHF	TGTGCCAGCAGTTCTATGACGGTTACCCGGGAGCCCCAGCATTTT
TRBD2	TRBV5-1	TRBJ2-2	-	CASREGAGELFF	TGCGCCAGCCGGGAGGGAGCCGGGGAGCTGTTTTTT
TRBD2	TRBV11-3	TRBJ2-3	-	CASSGPRTSVNSTDTQYF	TGTGCCAGCAGCGGCCCCAGGACTAGCGTCAATAGCACAGATACGCAGTATTTT
TRBD2	TRBV7-6	TRBJ2-5	-	CASSDSGSGYQETQYF	TGTGCCAGCAGCGACTCGGGTAGCGGGTACCAAGAGACCCAGTACTTC
-	TRBV10-3	TRBJ1-3	few	CAINTGSSGNTIYF	TGTGCCATCAATACAGGAAGCTCTGGAAACACCATATATTTT
TRBD2	TRBV28	TRBJ2-3	-	CASRPTSGTDTQYF	TGTGCCAGCAGGCCGACTAGCGGAACAGATACGCAGTATTTT
-	TRBV4-1	TRBJ2-2	-	CASSQENRRNTGELFF	TGCGCCAGCAGCCAAGAAAACAGGCGGAACACCGGGGAGCTGTTTTTT
-	TRBV5-6	TRBJ1-2	-	CASSLDDSRLIYGYTF	TGTGCCAGCAGCTTGGATGACAGCCGATTGATCTATGGCTACACCTTC
-	TRBV6-1	TRBJ2-5	-	CASSDNPRLKETQYF	TGTGCCAGCAGTGATAACCCGCGACTGAAAGAGACCCAGTACTTC
-	TRBV28	TRBJ1-4	-	CASSFLLNEKLFF	TGTGCCAGCAGTTTTCTATTAAATGAAAAACTGTTTTTT
TRBD1	TRBV27	TRBJ1-6	-	CASSQDRMSPLHF	TGTGCCAGCAGTCAGGACAGGATGTCACCCCTCCACTTT
-	TRBV5-1	TRBJ1-2	few	CASSLRFGGGGNGYTF	TGCGCCAGCAGCTTGAGGTTCGGGGGCGGGGGTAATGGCTACACCTTC
-	TRBV6-5	TRBJ2-7	-	CASKKPGLSYEQYF	TGTGCCAGCAAAAAACCGGGACTCTCCTACGAGCAGTACTTC
-	TRBV6-1	TRBJ1-2	-	CASSQGHGYTF	TGTGCCAGCAGCCAGGGCCATGGCTACACCTTC
-	TRBV7-9	TRBJ2-7	once	CASSSARDKGYEQYF	TGTGCCAGCAGCTCCGCGAGGGACAAAGGCTACGAGCAGTACTTC
TRBD2	TRBV10-2	TRBJ2-3	few	CASIIRDRGLAGGIRISTDTQYF	TGCGCCAGCATTATCCGGGACAGGGGACTAGCGGGCGGCATTCGGATAAGCACAGATACGCAGTATTTT
TRBD2	TRBV2	TRBJ2-1	-	CASRSTSDEQFF	TGTGCCAGCCGCTCCACTAGCGATGAGCAGTTCTTC
TRBD2	TRBV2	TRBJ2-1	-	CASTAGGPYNEQFF	TGTGCCAGCACAGCGGGAGGGCCGTACAATGAGCAGTTCTTC
-	TRBV6-5	TRBJ1-5	-	CASSYSQDSNQPQHF	TGTGCCAGCAGTTACTCTCAGGATAGCAATCAGCCCCAGCATTTT
-	TRBV30	TRBJ1-4	-	CAWSVRGRGLTSPITNEKLFF	TGTGCCTGGAGTGTAAGGGGTCGTGGCCTCACCTCTCCTATAACTAATGAAAAACTGTTTTTT
-	TRBV7-2	TRBJ2-1	once	CASSVSVPEQFF	TGTGCCAGCAGCGTCAGCGTCCCCGAGCAGTTCTTC
TRBD1	TRBV7-6	TRBJ2-5	few	CASSLVVRTGGETQYF	TGTGCCAGCAGCTTAGTGGTTAGGACAGGGGGGGAGACCCAGTACTTC
-	TRBV5-1	TRBJ1-2	few	CASSPRGGTQFWEYGYTF	TGCGCCAGCAGCCCCCGGGGGGGGACCCAGTTTTGGGAGTATGGCTACACCTTC
-	TRBV9	TRBJ2-1	-	CASSVAAGTQHNEQFF	TGTGCCAGCAGCGTAGCTGCAGGTACGCAACACAATGAGCAGTTCTTC
-	TRBV28	TRBJ2-2	-	CASRLVGELFF	TGTGCCAGCAGACTCGTCGGGGAGCTGTTTTTT
-	TRBV7-3	TRBJ1-2	-	CASSLTAQQGFDGYTF	TGTGCCAGCAGCTTAACGGCGCAACAGGGATTTGATGGCTACACCTTC
-	TRBV10-3	TRBJ2-7	once	CAIRDGGSYEQYF	TGTGCCATCAGGGACGGAGGCTCCTACGAGCAGTACTTC
TRBD2	TRBV6-5	TRBJ2-7	-	CASRPGPTSDSYF	TGTGCCAGCCGTCCCGGACCAACTAGCGACTCGTACTTC
-	TRBV6-4	TRBJ2-1	-	CASSDTSYNEQFF	TGTGCCAGCAGCGACACGAGCTACAATGAGCAGTTCTTC
TRBD1	TRBV5-5	TRBJ2-7	-	CASSWDSSSYEQYF	TGTGCCAGCAGCTGGGACAGCAGCTCCTACGAGCAGTACTTC
TRBD1	TRBV15	TRBJ1-6	-	CATSRGEGADSPLHF	TGTGCCACCAGCAGAGGCGAGGGGGCGGATTCACCCCTCCACTTT
-	TRBV10-3	TRBJ1-5	-	CAISESRDQPQHF	TGTGCCATCAGTGAAAGTCGAGATCAGCCCCAGCATTTT
-	TRBV10-1	TRBJ1-6	-	CASSERGFNSPLHF	TGCGCCAGCAGTGAGCGGGGGTTTAATTCACCCCTCCACTTT